Detailed here is one T cell receptor beta chain. Its matching antigen is unknown. This sample is drawn from a study of PD-1 blockade in classical Hodgkin lymphoma. Study conclusions and caveats: Patients excluded were those beginning nivolumab under 1 year after ASCT. No one has yet defined what causes the repertoire differences, which may be disease activity or prior therapy. CD4+ TCR diversity, unlike CD8+, rose significantly by C4D1.

All patients experienced relapse after autologous stem cell transplantation, and brentuximab vedotin exposure was variable. The CDR3 is 15 amino acids. V lost 0 bases and J lost 2, with 7 bases in between. Germline V gene sequence: CDR1 MRHNA, CDR2 SNTAGT. Assay used: immunoSEQ multiplex PCR; TCRdb lists only in-frame clones, some missing. This table has tens of thousands of clones, 88% appearing once. The clonotype was recovered from a human donor with classical Hodgkin lymphoma. The chain is built from TRBV6-4 and TRBJ2-2, with no clear D. The sequencing here drew on peripheral blood mononuclear cells (PBMCs), taken at baseline. The CDR3: CASSDSGRNTGELFF. DNA of the CDR3: TGTGCCAGCAGTGACTCGGGCAGAAACACCGGGGAGCTGTTTTTT.